Following are 32 T cell receptor beta chains from one sample sequenced in a study of human thymus T cells. Corrective cardiac surgery supplied the resected thymus tissue. Generated by immunoSEQ multiplex PCR, the TCRdb table keeps only in-frame clones and is missing some. Among roughly 120,000 clones listed, about 94% were seen once. Sequencing was carried out using thymus tissue. Every receptor here comes from a boy under two years old with a congenital heart defect but otherwise immunologically healthy.

The chain joins TRBV4-1 to TRBJ1-4; D gene uncertain. CDR1 is MGHRA and CDR2 is YSYEKL in the germline V gene. This CDR3 has 17 residues. V lost 3 bases to trimming and J lost 6 bases, with 20 bases between them. The CDR3 DNA reads as TGCGCCAGCAGCCACGAAAGTCTTCAGGCTGGGGATGAAAAACTGTTTTTT. It encodes CASSHESLQAGDEKLFF.

The genes are TRBV7-9 and TRBJ1-1; no definite D call. The germline CDR1 and CDR2 sequences are SEHNR and FQNEAQ (reference sequence). CDR3 size: 14 residues. The V end lost 4 bases, the J end lost 7 bases, and 16 bases lay between the germline ends. The CDR3 DNA reads as TGTGCCAGCAGCTCCAAAGGGCCCGATAGTGAAGCTTTCTTT. Protein: CASSSKGPDSEAFF.

In its sample, this clone was seen once. This chain joins TRBV5-1 and TRBJ1-2; D is possibly TRBD1 (5 bases). The CDR3 spans 15 residues. V shed 4 bases and J shed 3 bases, with 16 bases lying between them. The germline V gene encodes CDR1 SGHRS and CDR2 YFSETQ. The CDR3 DNA follows: TGCGCCAGCAGCGCCTTACCCCGGGACGACTATGGCTACACCTTC. This gives the protein CASSALPRDDYGYTF.

The chain employs TRBV5-4 and TRBJ2-3; no clear D gene. Germline V gene lookup returns CDR1 SGHNT and CDR2 YYREEE (reference sequence). The CDR3 covers 12 residues. V lost 2 bases, J lost 11 bases, and 12 bases lay in between. The CDR3: CASSLFPQEQYF. The CDR3 bases are TGTGCCAGCAGCTTATTTCCCCAAGAGCAGTATTTT.

As DNA, the CDR3 is TGTGCCAGCAGCTTAACAGTACGGGACTCCTACAATGAGCAGTTCTTC. Protein: CASSLTVRDSYNEQFF. V gene TRBV5-6 combines with J gene TRBJ2-1; D might be TRBD2 (5 bases). Germline CDR1 SGHDT, CDR2 YYEEEE. This CDR3 spans 16 amino acids. V gave up 2 bases and J gave up 0 bases, with 12 bases separating them.

The DNA for the CDR3 is TGTGCCAGCAGTTACTCGAGGGGGTCACTGTTTTTT. Translating it yields CASSYSRGSLFF. The genes are TRBV6-6 and TRBJ1-4; tentative D call: TRBD1 (6 bases). The CDR3 extends over 12 amino acids. The V end was cut by 0 bases, the J end by 13 bases, with 9 bases between. The germline gives CDR1 MNHNY, CDR2 SVGAGI (reference sequence).

In DNA form, the CDR3 reads TGCGCCAGCAGCTTAGGACAGGTCACCAATAACTATGGCTACACCTTC. Translating it yields CASSLGQVTNNYGYTF. The genes are TRBV5-1 and TRBJ1-2; 7 positions match TRBD1. V was pared by 2 bases and J by 1 base, with 8 bases of the junction left unmatched. The germline gives CDR1 SGHRS, CDR2 YFSETQ. The CDR3 runs 16 residues.

The chain employs TRBV6-5 and TRBJ1-5, with D possibly TRBD1 on 6 matching bases. V lost 4 bases and J 6 bases, leaving 13 bases between the germline ends. Germline V lookup: CDR1 MNHEY, CDR2 SVGAGI. CDR3 length: 14 residues. CDR3 bases: TGTGCCAGCAGTTCTTCAGGGGACGCTCAGCCCCAGCATTTT. This translates into CASSSSGDAQPQHF.

This chain joins TRBV30 and TRBJ1-3; D call uncertain. There are 14 residues in the CDR3. Per the germline V gene, CDR1 is GTSNPN and CDR2 is SVGIG (reference sequence). V was pared by 1 base and J by 0 bases, with 7 bases between. This CDR3 reads CAWSGNSSGNTIYF. CDR3 nucleotides: TGTGCCTGGAGTGGTAACAGCTCTGGAAACACCATATATTTT.

The chain carries TRBV28 and TRBJ1-2; maybe TRBD1 (5 bases). The CDR3 is 16 amino acids. V was pared by 2 bases and J by 0 bases, with 13 bases between. CDR1 and CDR2 from the germline V gene are MDHEN and SYDVKM. CDR3 sequence: CASSLTGTDPNYGYTF. The CDR3 coding sequence is TGTGCCAGCAGTTTAACCGGGACGGACCCTAACTATGGCTACACCTTC.

The chain employs TRBV18 and TRBJ2-1, with 8 nucleotides matching TRBD1. CDR1 KGHSH and CDR2 LQKENI come from the germline V gene. The length of the CDR3 is 15 residues. The J segment lost 6 bases and the V segment lost 3 bases, leaving 7 bases of the junction unmatched. CDR3 DNA sequence: TGTGCCAGCTCACCGAGGACAGGGAATGTCAATGAGCAGTTCTTC. Translation: CASSPRTGNVNEQFF.

The rearrangement joins TRBV2 to TRBJ1-1, with D perhaps TRBD1 (5 bases). The CDR3 runs to 15 residues. The germline V gene encodes CDR1 SNHLY and CDR2 FYNNEI. V lost 6 bases, J lost 3 bases, and 17 bases lay in between. The CDR3 coding sequence is TGTGCCAGCAGGGGACCCAGGGAGTGGGACACTGAAGCTTTCTTT. Amino acid sequence: CASRGPREWDTEAFF.

The rearrangement joins TRBV6-1 to TRBJ2-7; the match to TRBD2 covers 8 bases. Germline V lookup: CDR1 MNHNS, CDR2 SASEGT. The junction had 11 bases not matched to a gene; V was cut back by 7 bases and J by 6 bases. This CDR3 has 14 amino acids. In DNA form, the CDR3 reads TGTGCCAGCACGCTCTCCGGGGGGGCTGGCGAGCAGTACTTC. The encoded protein is CASTLSGGAGEQYF.

The rearrangement uses TRBV6-4 and TRBJ1-5, with D perhaps matching TRBD1 (5 bases). This CDR3 is 13 amino acids long. Deletions cut 4 bases from V and 5 bases from J, with 9 bases between. In germline, CDR1 is MRHNA, CDR2 SNTAGT. CDR3 DNA sequence: TGTGCCAGCAGTGGCAGGGAAGATCAGCCCCAGCATTTT. As protein: CASSGREDQPQHF.

The rearrangement links TRBV10-1 to TRBJ1-4, with TRBD1 as a possible D gene (5 bases). The germline V gene encodes CDR1 WNHNN and CDR2 SYGVQD (reference sequence). The CDR3 is 15 amino acids. With 4 bases removed from V and 6 bases from J, the gap between germline ends came to 15 bases. CDR3 sequence reads: CASSGGVGRDEKLFF. In nucleotides, the CDR3 is TGCGCCAGCAGTGGCGGGGTGGGGCGGGATGAAAAACTGTTTTTT.

V and J are TRBV6-1 and TRBJ2-2; 10 bases are shared with TRBD1. This CDR3 region has 15 residues. The J segment lost 8 bases and the V segment lost 6 bases, leaving 9 bases of the junction unmatched. Germline assignment: CDR1 MNHNS and CDR2 SASEGT. CDR3 amino acids: CASSEPGTGVGELFF. In DNA, the CDR3 is TGTGCCAGCAGCGAACCCGGGACAGGGGTAGGGGAGCTGTTTTTT.

The chain uses TRBV5-5 and TRBJ2-1; D is unresolved. Looked up from germline, CDR1 is SGHKS and CDR2 is YYEKEE (reference sequence). This CDR3 spans 13 amino acids. The germline V and J ends were trimmed by 8 bases and 4 bases, with 13 bases remaining between them. The CDR3 DNA sequence: TGTGCCAGGCAGCTCGGCAGTTACAATGAGCAGTTCTTC. It codes for CARQLGSYNEQFF.

The chain employs TRBV12-2 and TRBJ1-6; the D call in the table, TRBD1, was not verified against the DNA. TRBV12-2 is listed as a pseudogene. The CDR3 is 20 amino acids. CDR3 amino acids: CASRLAPSEGQGEVNSPLHF. Written as DNA, the CDR3 is TGTGCAAGTCGCTTAGCGCCAAGCGAGGGACAGGGGGAAGTGAATTCACCCCTCCACTTT.

The chain is built from TRBV5-1 and TRBJ2-5; 7 bases fit TRBD1. The V segment lost 9 bases and the J segment 9 bases; nucleotides outside the gene matches: 5. Germline V gives CDR1 SGHRS, CDR2 YFSETQ. This CDR3 is 10 amino acids long. CDR3 nucleotides: TGCGCCACAAACACAGGGGCCCAGTACTTC. This gives the protein CATNTGAQYF.

The chain recombines TRBV18 with TRBJ2-3; unclear D gene. This CDR3 is built from 16 residues. Looked up from germline, CDR1 is KGHSH and CDR2 is LQKENI. V was shortened by 2 bases and J by 0 bases, with 12 bases between the two germline ends. CDR3 sequence reads: CASSPVTLRSTDTQYF. In DNA, the CDR3 is TGTGCCAGCTCACCAGTGACACTGAGAAGCACAGATACGCAGTATTTT.

The chain recombines TRBV6-4 with TRBJ2-1; a possible D gene is TRBD1 (5 bases). The CDR3 is made up of 15 amino acids. Germline V gives CDR1 MRHNA, CDR2 SNTAGT. Trimming shortened V by 6 bases and J by 4 bases, and 16 bases separated the two germline ends. CDR3 protein: CASRPTTEAYNEQFF. The CDR3 DNA reads as TGTGCCAGCAGGCCTACGACAGAAGCATACAATGAGCAGTTCTTC.

The chain recombines TRBV28 with TRBJ2-7, with TRBD1 as a possible D gene (6 bases). Germline-derived CDR1 and CDR2 are MDHEN and SYDVKM. V was pared by 2 bases and J by 0 bases, with 11 bases between. The CDR3 has 15 amino acids. CDR3 residues: CASSLAGTSSYEQYF. The CDR3, as DNA: TGTGCCAGCAGTTTAGCCGGGACATCCTCCTACGAGCAGTACTTC.

This clone was picked up a small number of times. The chain links TRBV2 to TRBJ2-7; the D gene is possibly TRBD1 (5 bases). The germline V gene has CDR1 SNHLY and CDR2 FYNNEI. With 4 bases removed from V and 2 bases from J, the gap between germline ends came to 15 bases. There are 15 residues in the CDR3. The CDR3 here is CASSARNRITYEQYF. The DNA for the CDR3 is TGTGCCAGCAGTGCCCGCAACAGGATTACCTACGAGCAGTACTTC.

The chain links TRBV7-9 to TRBJ2-7, with D unresolved. With 3 bases removed from V and 2 bases from J, the gap between germline ends came to 8 bases. Germline CDR1 is SEHNR and CDR2 is FQNEAQ (reference sequence). The length of the CDR3 is 13 residues. CDR3 residues: CASSFGPTYEQYF. As DNA, the CDR3 is TGTGCCAGCAGCTTTGGGCCTACCTACGAGCAGTACTTC. The full variable domain, completed using reference TRBV7-9 and TRBJ2-7, is DTGVSQNPRHKITKRGQNVTFRCDPISEHNRLYWYRQTLGQGPEFLTYFQNEAQLEKSRLLSDRFSAERPKGSFSTLEIQRTEQGDSAMYLCASSFGPTYEQYFGPGTRLTVT.

This chain joins TRBV28 and TRBJ1-6, with TRBD1 as a possible D gene (6 bases). The CDR3 loop spans 16 amino acids. V was shortened by 2 bases and J by 2 bases, with 10 bases between the two germline ends. CDR1 is MDHEN, CDR2 SYDVKM, per germline. The CDR3, as DNA: TGTGCCAGCAGTTTAATGGGGGGCGCCTATAATTCACCCCTCCACTTT. Translating it yields CASSLMGGAYNSPLHF. The variable domain in full, completed from reference TRBV28 and TRBJ1-6, reads DVKVTQSSRYLVKRTGEKVFLECVQDMDHENMFWYRQDPGLGLRLIYFSYDVKMKEKGDIPEGYSVSREKKERFSLILESASTNQTSMYLCASSLMGGAYNSPLHFGNGTRLTVT.

The chain joins TRBV28 to TRBJ1-3; no clear D. CDR3 length: 12 amino acids. Per germline, CDR1 MDHEN and CDR2 SYDVKM. V lost 3 bases, J lost 6 bases, and 6 bases lay in between. The CDR3 loop reads CASSFEENTIYF. The DNA of the CDR3 is TGTGCCAGCAGTTTTGAGGAAAACACCATATATTTT.

This chain links TRBV5-4 with TRBJ2-7, with 12 positions matching TRBD2. The CDR3 is made up of 19 amino acids. Per the germline V gene, CDR1 is SGHNT and CDR2 is YYREEE (reference sequence). J was trimmed by 5 bases and V by 3 bases; bases with no gene match: 18. CDR3 coding DNA: TGTGCCAGCAGCTCGGCTCAGCGGACTAGCGGGGATCCCTGGGACGAGCAGTACTTC. Its protein product is CASSSAQRTSGDPWDEQYF.

This chain connects TRBV11-2 to TRBJ2-7; 8 bases are a match to TRBD2. In germline, CDR1 is SGHAT, CDR2 FQNNGV. CDR3 size: 16 residues. The junction had 12 bases not matched to a gene; V was cut back by 6 bases and J by 2 bases. Here the CDR3 reads CASREPAGGGAYEQYF. The CDR3 region has the DNA TGTGCCAGCAGGGAACCCGCGGGGGGCGGCGCCTACGAGCAGTACTTC.

V gene TRBV7-9 combines with J gene TRBJ2-5, with D unclear. The V and J ends lost 2 bases and 4 bases respectively, with 5 bases between them. The length of the CDR3 is 12 residues. In germline, CDR1 is SEHNR, CDR2 FQNEAQ (reference sequence). CDR3 sequence reads: CASSLPRETQYF. The DNA for the CDR3 is TGTGCCAGCAGCTTACCGAGAGAGACCCAGTACTTC.

The V and J genes are TRBV15 and TRBJ2-7; the match to TRBD2 covers 10 bases. The ends lost 1 base at V and 2 bases at J; junction bases unmatched: 8. The CDR3 is made up of 17 amino acids. CDR1 and CDR2 (germline): LNHNV, YYDKDF (reference sequence). CDR3 loop: CATSRGALAGAAYEQYF. The CDR3 nucleotides are TGTGCCACCAGCAGAGGAGCTCTAGCGGGGGCCGCCTACGAGCAGTACTTC.

This rearrangement joins TRBV30 to TRBJ2-2; the D is unclear. V was cut by 2 bases and J by 1 base, with 5 bases left in between. This CDR3 is 13 amino acids long. CDR1 and CDR2 (germline): GTSNPN, SVGIG (reference sequence). CDR3 sequence (DNA): TGTGCCTGGAGTTCACGGAACACCGGGGAGCTGTTTTTT. Translation: CAWSSRNTGELFF.

The gene calls are TRBV6-1 and TRBJ2-1; D not certain. Per germline, CDR1 MNHNS and CDR2 SASEGT. Trimming cost V 6 bases and J 2 bases, with 8 bases left between them. The CDR3 is 13 residues long. The CDR3 sequence is CASRGRAYNEQFF. The CDR3 bases are TGTGCCAGCAGGGGCCGGGCCTACAATGAGCAGTTCTTC.